Listed below are T cell receptor beta chains from one sample, sequenced in a study of OX40 agonist ivuxolimab in advanced cancers. Clones were read by immunoSEQ multiplex PCR, and TCRdb kept only the in-frame ones, dropping some. This sample yields about 68,000 clones, of which approximately 91% are seen a single time; under 0.4% belongs to the top ten. Sequencing used CD4+ or CD8+ T cells sorted from blood, obtained in a trial of the OX40 agonist ivuxolimab. The receptors originated from an adult with an advanced solid tumor such as melanoma, head and neck, liver or kidney cancer. CDR3s include the opening cysteine and the closing phenylalanine or tryptophan. The order of the fields is clone size, V gene, J gene, D gene, CDR3 protein, CDR3 DNA. A D gene is named only where the DNA matches it firmly. Clone size appears in some rows only: once, few, many, or a class for an expanded clone.

>-|TRBV10-3|TRBJ2-7|-
CAISESLGSYEQYF
TGTGCCATCAGTGAGTCCCTGGGATCCTACGAGCAGTACTTC
>-|TRBV4-2|TRBJ1-2|-
CASSQENGISYTF
TGTGCCAGCAGCCAAGAGAACGGGATTAGCTACACCTTC
>-|TRBV19|TRBJ2-1|-
CASSIGASSGEQFF
TGTGCCAGTAGTATTGGTGCCTCGTCGGGTGAGCAGTTCTTC
>few|TRBV10-1|TRBJ2-5|TRBD2
CASSGAGGETGAQETQYF
TGCGCCAGCAGTGGAGCGGGAGGCGAAACGGGGGCCCAAGAGACCCAGTACTTC
>-|TRBV4-2|TRBJ2-2|TRBD2
CASSLAGTSGTGELFF
TGTGCCAGCAGCCTTGCCGGGACTAGTGGCACCGGGGAGCTGTTTTTT
>-|TRBV6-1|TRBJ1-5|-
CASSRTVYSNQPQHF
TGTGCCAGCAGCCGGACGGTTTATAGCAATCAGCCCCAGCATTTT
>-|TRBV6-5|TRBJ2-7|TRBD2
CASTKREGLYEQYF
TGTGCCAGCACCAAGCGGGAGGGCCTCTACGAGCAGTACTTC
>-|TRBV9|TRBJ1-2|-
CASSVLADNYGYTF
TGTGCCAGCAGCGTACTTGCGGACAACTATGGCTACACCTTC
>-|TRBV5-1|TRBJ2-4|-
CASSQGENIQYF
TGCGCCAGCAGCCAAGGCGAAAACATTCAGTACTTC
>once|TRBV29-1|TRBJ1-4|-
CSVGLNRGLGEKLFF
TGCAGCGTTGGGTTGAATAGAGGGTTGGGCGAAAAACTGTTTTTT
>once|TRBV19|TRBJ2-7|TRBD1
CASSARQGAGEQYF
TGTGCCAGTAGTGCCCGACAGGGAGCCGGCGAGCAGTACTTC
>-|TRBV6-4|TRBJ1-1|TRBD1
CASSKGQVNTEAFF
TGTGCCAGCAGTAAAGGACAGGTCAACACTGAAGCTTTCTTT
>-|TRBV6-9|TRBJ2-7|TRBD2
CASSYSTTSGEQYF
TGTGCCAGCAGTTACTCGACAACTAGCGGCGAGCAGTACTTC
>-|TRBV6-5|TRBJ2-7|TRBD2
CASSSGTTEQYF
TGTGCCAGCAGCTCAGGGACTACAGAGCAGTACTTC
>few|TRBV19|TRBJ1-5|-
CASSLLLAQPQHF
TGTGCCAGTAGTCTCCTCCTAGCTCAGCCCCAGCATTTT
>-|TRBV5-1|TRBJ1-3|-
CASSLEGSRSGNTIYF
TGCGCCAGCAGCTTGGAGGGCAGTCGCTCTGGAAACACCATATATTTT
>once|TRBV27|TRBJ2-7|TRBD2
CASSQRELYEQYF
TGTGCCAGCAGTCAGCGGGAGCTCTACGAGCAGTACTTC
>-|TRBV5-1|TRBJ2-1|TRBD2
CASHQTSGTHNEQFF
TGCGCCAGCCACCAAACTAGCGGGACCCACAATGAGCAGTTCTTC
>-|TRBV6-4|TRBJ2-3|-
CASSDVGALTDTQYF
TGTGCCAGCAGTGACGTGGGGGCGTTGACAGATACGCAGTATTTT
>-|TRBV19|TRBJ2-2|-
CASSIRAAPNTGELFF
TGTGCCAGTAGTATACGGGCGGCTCCGAACACCGGGGAGCTGTTTTTT
>-|TRBV9|TRBJ2-7|TRBD2
CASSPLEGGVSEQYF
TGTGCCAGCAGCCCCCTGGAGGGAGGGGTTTCCGAGCAGTACTTC
>-|TRBV19|TRBJ1-4|-
CASSKTWEKLFF
TGTGCCAGTAGTAAAACGTGGGAAAAACTGTTTTTT
>-|TRBV10-3|TRBJ2-1|TRBD2
CAIRTSGTNNEQFF
TGTGCCATCAGAACTAGCGGTACGAACAATGAGCAGTTCTTC
>-|TRBV20-1|TRBJ2-1|-
CSARTVNEQFF
TGCAGTGCTCGGACTGTCAATGAGCAGTTCTTC
>once|TRBV6-1|TRBJ1-5|TRBD1
CASSRQGVSQPQHF
TGTGCCAGCAGCAGACAGGGGGTCTCTCAGCCCCAGCATTTT
>-|TRBV6-6|TRBJ1-2|-
CASSSTDTSNYGYTF
TGTGCCAGCAGTTCCACAGATACTTCTAACTATGGCTACACCTTC
>-|TRBV27|TRBJ2-3|-
CASRPIPGTQYF
TGTGCCAGCAGACCAATCCCGGGTACGCAGTATTTT
>-|TRBV10-3|TRBJ2-3|TRBD2
CAISEVAGVWDTQYF
TGTGCCATCAGTGAAGTAGCGGGAGTATGGGATACGCAGTATTTT
>-|TRBV27|TRBJ1-5|-
CASSRYVTGTRGQPQHF
TGTGCCAGCAGCCGATACGTTACAGGGACTCGCGGTCAGCCCCAGCATTTT
>once|TRBV4-2|TRBJ1-2|-
CASSQEGGESYTF
TGTGCCAGCAGCCAAGAGGGGGGGGAGAGCTACACCTTC
>-|TRBV4-1|TRBJ2-1|-
CASSQPTGSVHNEQFF
TGCGCCAGCAGCCAACCAACGGGATCCGTCCATAATGAGCAGTTCTTC
>-|TRBV29-1|TRBJ2-7|TRBD2
CSVEDSGAPSYEQYF
TGCAGCGTTGAAGATAGCGGGGCTCCCTCCTACGAGCAGTACTTC
>-|TRBV27|TRBJ1-6|-
CASTPRRGVGQLDSPLHF
TGTGCCAGCACCCCCCGACGGGGGGTAGGGCAATTGGATTCACCCCTCCACTTT
>-|TRBV5-5|TRBJ1-1|-
CASSLEQAYTEAFF
TGTGCCAGCAGCTTGGAACAGGCTTACACTGAAGCTTTCTTT
>-|TRBV6-6|TRBJ2-1|-
CASSFTGSSYNEQFF
TGTGCCAGCAGTTTCACAGGGAGCTCCTACAATGAGCAGTTCTTC
>-|TRBV9|TRBJ2-7|TRBD2
CASSVATSGRAYEQYF
TGTGCCAGCAGCGTAGCCACTAGCGGGAGGGCCTACGAGCAGTACTTC